The source of this T cell receptor beta chain is a study of CD8+ T cells in alopecia areata. Across the whole study: Tofacitinib lasted 6 to 18 months, then 6 months off drug.

Study outcomes and limitations: Persistence during tofacitinib was seen for many expanded lesional clones in scalp and blood. Scalp clonality, along with expanded CD8+ clones among the top 100, was significantly decreased by tofacitinib. TCRs were shared less clearly across patients than in mice, possibly for HLA-related reasons.

RNA extraction and reverse transcription yielded cDNA as sequencing template. Method: immunoSEQ multiplex PCR; TCRdb's copy keeps in-frame clones and lacks some. The sample carries roughly 220,000 clones, more than 60% recorded once. The germline CDR1 and CDR2 sequences are LGHNA and YSLEER. Trimming removed 0 bases from V and 7 bases from J, with 16 bases in between. CDR3 length: 16 residues. The treatment denotes: oral pan-JAK inhibitor, 5-10 mg twice daily. The sample holds a few counts of this clone. Its target is not known. V is TRBV4-3 and J is TRBJ2-4, with D perhaps matching TRBD2 (6 bases). The material was CD4+ T cells sorted from blood, obtained between weeks 43 and 45, from a patient treated with tofacitinib. This receptor was identified in a human donor with alopecia areata. CDR3 DNA: TGCGCCAGCAGCCAAGATTGGGCTAGCGCTTTGAACATTCAGTACTTC. The encoded protein is CASSQDWASALNIQYF.